This TCR beta chain was profiled in a study of spatial heterogeneity in lung cancer. Every TCR cDNA molecule bore its own unique molecular identifier. MiXCR, applied by TCRdb to the 5' RACE reads, yields one record per CDR3 protein. The data show thousands of distinct CDR3 sequences, with about 28% seen just once and approximately 5.4% held by the top ten. V was pared by 8 bases and J by 6 bases, with 14 bases between. The CDR3 loop spans 12 amino acids. CDR1 is MNHEY and CDR2 is SVGAGI in the germline V gene. Noted time point: blood at routine non-recurrence follow-up after resection. Without sorting, whole RNA was sequenced from tumor, nontumor lung or frozen PBMC. This clonotype counts as medium-sized.

Sequences were derived from PBMCs, sampled at follow-up. The TCR comes from a male donor with early-stage non-small cell lung cancer. The V call is TRBV6-5, the J call TRBJ2-7; weak D call: TRBD2 (5 bases). The CDR3 loop reads CASYTSVREQYF. CDR3 sequence (DNA): TGTGCCAGCTATACTAGTGTGCGCGAGCAGTACTTC.